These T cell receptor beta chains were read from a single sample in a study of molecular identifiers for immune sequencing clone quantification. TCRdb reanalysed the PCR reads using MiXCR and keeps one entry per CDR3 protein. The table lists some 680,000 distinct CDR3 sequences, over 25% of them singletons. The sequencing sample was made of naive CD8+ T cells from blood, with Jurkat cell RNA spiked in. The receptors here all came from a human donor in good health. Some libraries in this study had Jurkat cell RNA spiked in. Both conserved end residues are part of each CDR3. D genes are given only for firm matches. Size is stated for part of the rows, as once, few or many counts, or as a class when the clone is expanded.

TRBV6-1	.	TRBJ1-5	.	CASSSPEFGYQPQHF	TGTGCCAGCAGTTCCCCAGAGTTTGGTTATCAGCCCCAGCATTTT
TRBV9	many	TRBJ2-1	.	CASSPGPLFADNEQFF	TGTGCCAGCAGCCCTGGCCCCCTCTTTGCGGACAATGAGCAGTTCTTC
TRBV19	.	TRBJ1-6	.	CASSYSSYNSPLHF	TGTGCCAGTAGCTACAGCTCCTATAATTCACCCCTCCACTTT
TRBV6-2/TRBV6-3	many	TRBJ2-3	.	CASNVRFSTDTQYF	TGTGCCAGCAACGTGAGGTTTAGCACAGATACGCAGTATTTT
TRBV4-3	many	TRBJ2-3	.	CASSQVVWGGDTQYF	TGCGCCAGCAGCCAAGTGGTGTGGGGCGGAGATACGCAGTATTTT
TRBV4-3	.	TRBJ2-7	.	CASSQAAGSHYEQYF	TGCGCCAGCAGCCAAGCTGCTGGCTCCCACTACGAGCAGTACTTC
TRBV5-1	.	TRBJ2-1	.	CASSFRGDDFF	TGCGCCAGCAGCTTCCGGGGCGATGATTTCTTC
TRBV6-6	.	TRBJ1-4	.	CASTYREATNEKLFF	TGTGCCAGCACCTACAGGGAGGCAACTAATGAAAAACTGTTTTTT
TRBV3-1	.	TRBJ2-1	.	CASSQLQRNNEQFF	TGTGCCAGCAGCCAACTACAGCGAAACAATGAGCAGTTCTTC
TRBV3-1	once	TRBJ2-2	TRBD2	CASSLARAGVTGELFF	TGTGCCAGCAGCCTCGCGCGAGCGGGGGTCACCGGGGAGCTGTTTTTT
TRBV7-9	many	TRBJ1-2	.	CASSLVGSLYGYTF	TGTGCCAGCAGCTTAGTGGGCAGCTTATATGGCTACACCTTC
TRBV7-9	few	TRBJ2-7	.	CASSNDNAYEQYF	TGTGCCAGCTCCAACGACAATGCCTACGAGCAGTACTTC
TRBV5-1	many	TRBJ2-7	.	CASSLQRTSYEQYF	TGCGCCAGCAGCTTGCAGCGGACCTCCTACGAGCAGTACTTC